One and the same sample provided the 25 T cell receptor beta chains below, sequenced in a study of shared clonotypes between healthy human individuals. TCRdb keeps only in-frame clones here, not all; method: immunoSEQ multiplex PCR. The table lists 950,000 to 1,100,000 clones, around 75% of them singletons. The sample was memory CD4+ T cells sorted from blood. Specified subset: CD45RA-negative fraction. The receptors here all came from a man between 18 and 29 years old in good health.

The chain combines TRBV5-1 with TRBJ2-2; D is perhaps TRBD1 or TRBD2 (5 bases each). The germline gives CDR1 SGHRS, CDR2 YFSETQ. V was clipped by 0 bases and J by 1 base, with 10 bases between them. The CDR3 consists of 16 residues. The CDR3 loop reads CASSLEGTVNTGELFF. DNA for the CDR3: TGCGCCAGCAGCTTGGAGGGGACCGTGAACACCGGGGAGCTGTTTTTT. The variable domain in full, with the rest retrieved from reference TRBV5-1 and TRBJ2-2, is KAGVTQTPRYLIKTRGQQVTLSCSPISGHRSVSWYQQTPGQGLQFLFEYFSETQRNKGNFPGRFSGRQFSNSRSEMNVSTLELGDSALYLCASSLEGTVNTGELFFGEGSRLTVL.

This clone has a count of ten or more. The chain is built from TRBV7-9 and TRBJ1-2; TRBD1 might be the D (5 bases). Between the trimmed V and J ends, which lost 5 bases and 4 bases, there was a span of 17 bases. CDR3 size: 15 residues. Germline CDR1 is SEHNR and CDR2 is FQNEAQ (reference sequence). CDR3 sequence reads: CASSAPFTGSYGYTF. DNA of the CDR3: TGTGCCAGCAGCGCCCCCTTCACAGGATCCTATGGCTACACCTTC.

About this clone: The junction does not match germline at one end; this may be a read error. The V call is TRBV18, the J call TRBJ1-2, with D possibly TRBD1 on 5 matching bases. The germline V gene has CDR1 KGHSH and CDR2 LQKENI. The CDR3 contains 11 residues. As DNA, the CDR3 is TGCGCTACCGGACGGGGGGGAGGCTACACCTTC. Protein: CATGRGGGYTF.

The rearrangement links TRBV6-1 to TRBJ2-3; TRBD2 matches at 10 bases. CDR3 size: 14 residues. Trimming removed 4 bases from V and 4 bases from J; junction bases left unmatched: 2. Germline loops: CDR1 MNHNS, CDR2 SASEGT. CDR3 nucleotide sequence: TGTGCCAGCAGTGGTAGCGGGAGGTCAGATACGCAGTATTTT. Translating it yields CASSGSGRSDTQYF.

V is TRBV11-2 and J is TRBJ2-7, with D perhaps TRBD1 (6 bases). The CDR3 is 16 amino acids. The V gene lost 1 base and the J gene lost 2 bases, with 15 bases spanning the gap. Germline values: CDR1 SGHAT, CDR2 FQNNGV. CDR3 in amino acids: CASSLVRGPGPYEQYF. The CDR3, as DNA: TGTGCCAGCAGCTTAGTCAGGGGCCCTGGCCCCTACGAGCAGTACTTC.

V usage is TRBV28 and J usage is TRBJ1-5; no clear D. Germline V lookup: CDR1 MDHEN, CDR2 SYDVKM. The CDR3 has 14 residues. Deletions cut 3 bases from V and 8 bases from J, with 14 bases between. CDR3 residues: CASSLGGSLKPQHF. The DNA of the CDR3 is TGTGCCAGCAGTTTGGGCGGCAGTTTGAAGCCCCAGCATTTT.

A note on this clone: At one end, the junction sequence differs from germline, possibly due to a read error. The gene calls are TRBV20-1 and TRBJ2-1; D uncertain. Germline lookup yields CDR1 DFQATT and CDR2 SNEGSKA (reference sequence). There are 11 residues in the CDR3. The CDR3 spells CSARVGNEQFF. CDR3 bases: TGCAGTGCCAGAGTTGGCAATGAGCAGTTCTTC.

The table lists this clone with a few counts. This chain uses TRBV7-9 with TRBJ2-5; TRBD1 agrees at 7 bases. V trimming: 4 bases; J trimming: 2 bases; junction bases outside the gene matches: 7. The CDR3 loop spans 15 amino acids. Germline CDR1 and CDR2: SEHNR and FQNEAQ (reference sequence). CDR3 amino acids: CASSSGTDIQETQYF. The CDR3, as DNA: TGTGCCAGCAGCTCCGGGACAGACATACAAGAGACCCAGTACTTC.

This chain uses TRBV5-1 with TRBJ2-7; 7 nucleotides match TRBD2. Germline CDR1 SGHRS, CDR2 YFSETQ. Trimming removed 5 bases from V and 6 bases from J; junction bases left unmatched: 8. CDR3 length: 13 residues. The CDR3 reads CASSRDYTSEQYF. The DNA for the CDR3 is TGCGCCAGCAGTCGGGACTACACCTCCGAGCAGTACTTC.

This chain uses TRBV13 with TRBJ2-3; 7 bases are shared with TRBD1. V lost 3 bases and J lost 4; bases outside the gene matches: 7. The CDR3 loop spans 15 amino acids. The V gene's germline CDR1 is PRHDT and CDR2 FYEKMQ (reference sequence). This chain's CDR3 is CASSLRTGSADTQYF. CDR3 nucleotide sequence: TGTGCCAGCAGCTTGAGGACAGGCTCAGCAGATACGCAGTATTTT.

The chain employs TRBV7-8 and TRBJ2-7, with unresolved D. The CDR3 consists of 13 residues. V was shortened by 1 base and J by 3 bases, with 7 bases between the two germline ends. Germline V gene lookup returns CDR1 SGHVS and CDR2 FQNEAQ. The CDR3 is CASSLERRYEQYF. The CDR3 DNA reads TGTGCCAGCAGCTTAGAACGGCGCTACGAGCAGTACTTC.

This chain uses TRBV29-1 with TRBJ1-2, with 8 bases identical to TRBD1. Looked up from germline, CDR1 is SQVTM and CDR2 is ANQGSEA. This CDR3 contains 13 residues. Trimming removed 4 bases from V and 4 bases from J; junction bases left unmatched: 5. CDR3 DNA sequence: TGCAGCGTTGGGGCAGGGGGCGGCTATGGCTACACCTTC. Its translation is CSVGAGGGYGYTF.

The chain is built from TRBV5-6 and TRBJ2-7, with D maybe TRBD1 (6 bases). Germline V gene data show CDR1 as SGHDT and CDR2 as YYEEEE. The CDR3 contains 15 residues. Between the trimmed V and J ends, which lost 4 bases and 3 bases, there was a span of 17 bases. The CDR3 region is CASSGARTVFYEQYF. The CDR3 DNA sequence: TGTGCCAGCAGCGGAGCACGGACAGTTTTCTACGAGCAGTACTTC.

In the case of this clone: Sequence at one end of the junction differs from germline and may be a read error. This chain connects TRBV28 to TRBJ1-1; D is unclear. Per the germline V gene, CDR1 is MDHEN and CDR2 is SYDVKM. The CDR3 has 11 amino acids. The CDR3 nucleotides are TGTGCCAGCAGCCCCTTGGACGGCCTTTACTTT. This gives the protein CASSPLDGLYF.

This sequence joins TRBV30 and TRBJ2-4; D remains ambiguous. Trimming cost V 2 bases and J 8 bases, with 7 bases left between them. This CDR3 is 11 amino acids long. CDR1 is GTSNPN, CDR2 SVGIG, per germline (reference sequence). The CDR3 region has the DNA TGTGCCTGGAGTCGAATAGACATTCAGTACTTC. This encodes CAWSRIDIQYF.

The CDR3 DNA is TGTGCCAGCAGTGAAGCTATAGGGGTGGAGCCCCAGCATTTT. Its translation: CASSEAIGVEPQHF. This chain links TRBV25-1 with TRBJ1-5; perhaps TRBD1 as D (5 bases). The V and J ends lost 2 bases and 8 bases respectively, with 13 bases between them. Germline V gives CDR1 MGHDK, CDR2 SYGVNS. The CDR3 sequence is 14 residues long.

The gene calls are TRBV10-2 and TRBJ2-7; D is undetermined. Between the trimmed V and J ends, which lost 0 bases and 10 bases, there was a span of 7 bases. The CDR3 has 11 residues. Germline-derived CDR1 and CDR2 are WSHSY and SAAADI. CDR3 coding DNA: TGCGCCAGCAGTGAGTCGGTGATCCAGTACTTC. Its translation: CASSESVIQYF.

The chain recombines TRBV7-2 with TRBJ2-2; unclear D gene. The V and J ends lost 0 bases and 5 bases respectively, with 7 bases between them. Germline lookup yields CDR1 SGHTA and CDR2 FQGNSA. The CDR3 sequence is 14 residues long. CDR3 loop: CASSLARATGELFF. The CDR3 nucleotides read TGTGCCAGCAGCTTAGCCCGGGCGACCGGGGAGCTGTTTTTT.

The CDR3: CASTPASAEKNIQYF. CDR3 nucleotides: TGTGCCAGCACTCCCGCTAGCGCAGAAAAAAACATTCAGTACTTC. The chain employs TRBV2 and TRBJ2-4, with D perhaps TRBD2 (6 bases). The V end lost 7 bases, the J end lost 4 bases, and 17 bases lay between the germline ends. Germline-derived CDR1 and CDR2 are SNHLY and FYNNEI. There are 15 residues in the CDR3.

V and J are TRBV15 and TRBJ2-5; D gene unclear. Germline values: CDR1 LNHNV, CDR2 YYDKDF (reference sequence). The length of the CDR3 is 14 residues. The germline V and J ends were trimmed by 1 base and 4 bases, with 10 bases remaining between them. As DNA, the CDR3 is TGTGCCACCAGCAGAGCTTACGGCCCAGAGACCCAGTACTTC. Translated, it gives CATSRAYGPETQYF.

The chain links TRBV9 to TRBJ2-5; D gene unclear. The V gene lost 0 bases and the J gene lost 5 bases, with 14 bases spanning the gap. CDR3 length: 15 amino acids. Germline lookup yields CDR1 SGDLS and CDR2 YYNGEE. The CDR3 coding sequence is TGTGCCAGCAGCGTAGAGTCCGAAACCCGGGAGACCCAGTACTTC. It is translated as CASSVESETRETQYF. The variable domain in full, completed from reference TRBV9 and TRBJ2-5, reads DSGVTQTPKHLITATGQRVTLRCSPRSGDLSVYWYQQSLDQGLQFLIQYYNGEERAKGNILERFSAQQFPDLHSELNLSSLELGDSALYFCASSVESETRETQYFGPGTRLLVL.

The chain uses TRBV21-1 and TRBJ1-5. TRBV21-1 is classified as a pseudogene. This CDR3 is built from 14 residues. The CDR3 loop is CASSLRGGIEPQHF. The CDR3 DNA reads as TGTGCCAGCAGCCTGAGGGGGGGTATAGAGCCCCAGCATTTT.

This clone has a single count. The V and J genes are TRBV18 and TRBJ1-1; TRBD1 matches at 8 bases. The germline gives CDR1 KGHSH, CDR2 LQKENI. The CDR3 totals 15 residues. The V segment lost 6 bases and the J segment 2 bases; nucleotides outside the gene matches: 8. CDR3 protein: CASSGQGAGNTEAFF. CDR3 bases: TGTGCCAGCTCGGGGCAGGGGGCAGGTAACACTGAAGCTTTCTTT. Complete variable domain (other parts from reference TRBV18 and TRBJ1-1): NAGVMQNPRHLVRRRGQEARLRCSPMKGHSHVYWYRQLPEEGLKFMVYLQKENIIDESGMPKERFSAEFPKEGPSILRIQQVVRGDSAAYFCASSGQGAGNTEAFFGQGTRLTVV.

This clone appeared once. V and J are TRBV7-2 and TRBJ1-1, with D hard to call. This CDR3 comprises 16 residues. V gave up 0 bases and J gave up 3 bases, with 14 bases separating them. The V gene's germline CDR1 is SGHTA and CDR2 FQGNSA. The CDR3 sequence: CASSLARSVAYTEAFF. CDR3 sequence (DNA): TGTGCCAGCAGCTTAGCGCGATCGGTGGCGTACACTGAAGCTTTCTTT.

In nucleotides, the CDR3 is TGTGCCAGCAGCTCTAAGGGGACGGCAGCAACTAATGAAAAACTGTTTTTT. Translating it yields CASSSKGTAATNEKLFF. This chain connects TRBV7-9 to TRBJ1-4; TRBD1 is a possible D gene (5 bases). CDR3 size: 17 residues. The germline CDR1 and CDR2 sequences are SEHNR and FQNEAQ (reference sequence). V was cut by 4 bases and J by 0 bases, with 15 bases left in between.